This T cell receptor beta chain is drawn from a study of T cells after yellow fever vaccination. A note on this clonotype: The antigen is undetermined.

Study-wide results and limits: A weaker secondary response peaked on day 5, the primary on day 15. Re-detected after boosting: most primary clones, about 95% of CD4 and less than 90% of CD8.

TCRdb itself ran the 5' RACE reads through MiXCR, one entry per CDR3 protein. The data show 340,000 or so distinct CDR3 sequences, approximately 13% seen once. The sequence came from a young man who received the YFV17D yellow fever vaccine. Specimen: CD4+ T cells sorted from PBMCs, collected 15 days after the yellow fever booster vaccination.

The CDR3 DNA is TGTGCCTGGACCCGGGTGCGGGCAGATACGCAGTATTTT. Translating gives CAWTRVRADTQYF. This chain joins TRBV30 and TRBJ2-3; possible D gene TRBD2, 5 bases. CDR3 length: 13 residues. Per germline, CDR1 GTSNPN and CDR2 SVGIG (reference sequence). The V and J ends lost 4 bases and 4 bases respectively, with 12 bases between them. Using reference TRBV30 and TRBJ2-3 for the parts outside the CDR3, the full variable domain is SQTIHQWPATLVQPVGSPLSLECTVEGTSNPNLYWYRQAAGRGLQLLFYSVGIGQISSEVPQNLSASRPQDRQFILSSKKLLLSDSGFYLCAWTRVRADTQYFGPGTRLTVL.